Sequencing of this TCR beta chain was carried out in a study of cytomegalovirus exposure and HLA in healthy donors. The PCR ran on 60 Vbeta and 13 Jbeta primers. As processed by the authors: A later analysis counted approximately 80 million unique TCR beta chains, some 12 million shared. Sequenced by immunoSEQ multiplex PCR; TCRdb stores in-frame clones only, minus some. D and trimming come from the DNA, and the V and J calls and clone size come from that table. This sample has over 65,000 clones, with over 75% found just once. The CDR3 has 14 amino acids. The V gene lost 4 bases and the J gene lost 7 bases, with 15 bases spanning the gap. The V gene's germline CDR1 is LGHNA and CDR2 YSLEER.

This receptor was obtained from a man aged 50 to 59 in good health and CMV-seronegative. The source material was PBMCs. J is TRBJ2-3 and V is TRBV4-3, with D perhaps TRBD1 (6 bases). The CDR3 loop reads CASSPGNRAHTQYF. In nucleotides, the CDR3 is TGCGCCAGCAGCCCAGGGAACAGGGCACATACGCAGTATTTT.